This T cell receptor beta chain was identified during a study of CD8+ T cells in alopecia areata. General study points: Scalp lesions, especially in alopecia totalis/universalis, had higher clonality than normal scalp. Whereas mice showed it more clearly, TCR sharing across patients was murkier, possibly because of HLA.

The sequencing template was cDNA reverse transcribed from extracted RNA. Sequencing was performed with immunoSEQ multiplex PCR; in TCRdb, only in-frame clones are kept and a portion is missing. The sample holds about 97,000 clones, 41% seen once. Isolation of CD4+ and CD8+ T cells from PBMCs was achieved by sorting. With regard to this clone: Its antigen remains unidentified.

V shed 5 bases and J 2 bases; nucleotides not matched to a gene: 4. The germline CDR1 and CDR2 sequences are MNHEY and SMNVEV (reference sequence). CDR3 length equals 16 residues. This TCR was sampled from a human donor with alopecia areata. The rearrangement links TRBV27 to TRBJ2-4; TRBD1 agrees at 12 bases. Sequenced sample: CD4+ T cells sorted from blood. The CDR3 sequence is CASSRDRGLTKNIQYF. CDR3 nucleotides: TGTGCCAGCAGTCGGGACAGGGGGCTAACCAAAAACATTCAGTACTTC.